These 22 T cell receptor beta chains originate from one sample sequenced in a study of blood T cell repertoires in COVID-19. The table came from immunoSEQ multiplex PCR; TCRdb's copy has only in-frame clones and leaves some out. In the table there are around 140,000 clones, roughly 88% of which are singletons. The sample taken for sequencing was peripheral blood. The source of these receptors is a man between 65 and 79 years old with active COVID-19.

CDR3 DNA sequence: TGTGCCAGCAGCCTTAGCGGGAGGGTAAATGAGCAGTTCTTC. This codes for CASSLSGRVNEQFF. The chain combines TRBV7-9 with TRBJ2-1; 11 bases align to TRBD2. The V segment lost 5 bases and the J segment 7 bases; nucleotides outside the gene matches: 4. Germline V gives CDR1 SEHNR, CDR2 FQNEAQ (reference sequence). The CDR3 has 14 residues.

The sample holds one count of this clone. The chain is built from TRBV6-2 or TRBV6-3 and TRBJ1-4; 8 bases match TRBD1. The CDR3 totals 13 residues. CDR1 is MNHEY, CDR2 SVGEGT, per germline. Germline trimming cut 4 bases from V and 8 bases from J; bases unmatched to any gene: 3. Here the CDR3 DNA reads TGTGCCAGCAGTTCATGGACAGGGGAAAAACTGTTTTTT. Translation: CASSSWTGEKLFF.

The CDR3 DNA sequence: TGTGCCAGCAGTTTGTTCGGGTCTGGGGCCAACGTCCTGACTTTC. It specifies CASSLFGSGANVLTF. The V call is TRBV27, the J call TRBJ2-6; D gene unclear. Germline loops: CDR1 MNHEY, CDR2 SMNVEV (reference sequence). Deletions cut 3 bases from V and 1 base from J, with 7 bases between. The CDR3 has 15 residues.

The genes are TRBV6-6 and TRBJ1-1, with 9 bases lining up with TRBD1. Germline loops: CDR1 MNHNY, CDR2 SVGAGI (reference sequence). The CDR3 extends over 15 amino acids. V was clipped by 1 base and J by 2 bases; unmatched bases: 2. The CDR3 loop is CASSYWDRVNTEAFF. For the CDR3, the DNA is TGTGCCAGCAGTTACTGGGACAGGGTAAACACTGAAGCTTTCTTT.

This clone occurred once. The J gene is TRBJ2-7, the V gene TRBV14, with TRBD2 matching 12 bases. The germline gives CDR1 SGHDN, CDR2 FVKESK. This CDR3 has 15 residues. V dropped 5 bases and J dropped 2; count of bases not matched to a gene: 4. CDR3 sequence reads: CASSETSGSAYEQYF. Here the CDR3 DNA reads TGTGCCAGCAGCGAGACTAGCGGGAGTGCCTACGAGCAGTACTTC.

CDR3 bases: TGTGCCAGCAGCTTAGTACAGGTTAATTCACCCCTCCACTTT. Translated, it gives CASSLVQVNSPLHF. J is TRBJ1-6 and V is TRBV7-2, with D maybe TRBD1 (5 bases). The CDR3 is 14 amino acids. In germline, CDR1 is SGHTA, CDR2 FQGNSA. V lost 1 base and J 6 bases, leaving 7 bases between the germline ends.

The V and J genes are TRBV5-1 and TRBJ2-7; 7 bases match TRBD2. With V trimmed by 4 bases and J by 0 bases, 7 bases remained unmatched. The CDR3 runs to 15 residues. Per germline, CDR1 SGHRS and CDR2 YFSETQ. CDR3 region: CASSPVGGISYEQYF. CDR3 in DNA: TGCGCCAGCAGCCCCGTGGGGGGGATCTCCTACGAGCAGTACTTC.

This chain links TRBV6-5 with TRBJ2-1, with D unclear. The CDR3 is made up of 11 amino acids. The germline V gene encodes CDR1 MNHEY and CDR2 SVGAGI. V was clipped by 8 bases and J by 6 bases, with 8 bases between them. The CDR3: CASHNGNEQFF. Here the CDR3 DNA reads TGTGCCAGCCATAACGGCAATGAGCAGTTCTTC.

The CDR3 region is CASSAPGQGASEQYF. CDR3 bases: TGTGCCAGCAGCGCACCGGGACAGGGGGCTTCCGAGCAGTACTTC. The genes are TRBV9 and TRBJ2-7; 12 nucleotides match TRBD1. Losses at the gene ends were 3 bases for V and 6 bases for J; bases not matched to a gene: 7. The CDR3 spans 15 residues. In germline, CDR1 is SGDLS, CDR2 YYNGEE.

This rearrangement joins TRBV5-4 to TRBJ2-7, with TRBD2 matching 7 bases. Per the germline V gene, CDR1 is SGHNT and CDR2 is YYREEE (reference sequence). This CDR3 comprises 15 residues. V lost 0 bases to trimming and J lost 2 bases; unmatched junction nucleotides: 5. CDR3 protein: CASSLVERDPYEQYF. CDR3 in DNA: TGTGCCAGCAGCTTGGTTGAGCGGGATCCCTACGAGCAGTACTTC. The entire variable domain, with the rest obtained from reference TRBV5-4 and TRBJ2-7, is as follows: ETGVTQSPTHLIKTRGQQVTLRCSSQSGHNTVSWYQQALGQGPQFIFQYYREEENGRGNFPPRFSGLQFPNYSSELNVNALELDDSALYLCASSLVERDPYEQYFGPGTRLTVT.

The V call is TRBV28, the J call TRBJ2-1; TRBD1 might be the D (7 bases). The V gene lost 7 bases and the J gene lost 3 bases, with 13 bases spanning the gap. CDR3 length: 14 residues. Germline V gene data show CDR1 as MDHEN and CDR2 as SYDVKM. The CDR3, as DNA: TGTGCCAGCACCCAGGGGGACTTCTACAATGAGCAGTTCTTC. It is translated as CASTQGDFYNEQFF.

CDR3: CAISEGDRAKYEQYF. The DNA for the CDR3 is TGTGCCATCAGTGAGGGAGACAGAGCGAAATACGAGCAGTACTTC. The gene calls are TRBV10-3 and TRBJ2-7, with TRBD1 as a possible D gene (5 bases). The V gene's germline CDR1 is ENHRY and CDR2 SYGVKD. The CDR3 covers 15 residues. V was shortened by 2 bases and J by 4 bases, with 15 bases between the two germline ends.

As regards this clone: The identical CDR3 is also encoded by other nucleotide sequences in the sample. The CDR3 loop reads CASSPPGQGNEKLFF. Here the CDR3 DNA reads TGTGCCAGCTCACCACCTGGACAGGGTAATGAAAAACTGTTTTTT. The chain links TRBV18 to TRBJ1-4, with TRBD1 matching over 8 bases. Germline V gene sequence: CDR1 KGHSH, CDR2 LQKENI. The CDR3 has 15 amino acids. J was trimmed by 4 bases and V by 0 bases; bases with no gene match: 1.

The rearrangement uses TRBV7-6 and TRBJ1-2; 7 bases agree with TRBD1. In germline, CDR1 is SGHVS, CDR2 FNYEAQ. The length of the CDR3 is 15 residues. Trimming took 5 bases from V and 3 from J; bases not matched to a gene: 9. The CDR3 spells CASSPSTGTDYGYTF. The CDR3 DNA follows: TGTGCCAGCAGCCCATCGACAGGGACCGACTATGGCTACACCTTC. The variable domain in full, with the rest retrieved from reference TRBV7-6 and TRBJ1-2, is GAGVSQSPRYKVTKRGQDVALRCDPISGHVSLYWYRQALGQGPEFLTYFNYEAQQDKSGLPNDRFSAERPEGSISTLTIQRTEQRDSAMYRCASSPSTGTDYGYTFGSGTRLTVV.

The rearrangement links TRBV7-9 to TRBJ2-7; a weak D match, TRBD1 (7 bases). Deletions cut 6 bases from V and 1 base from J, with 19 bases between. This CDR3 contains 16 residues. Germline assignment: CDR1 SEHNR and CDR2 FQNEAQ (reference sequence). CDR3 coding DNA: TGTGCCAGCAGTCAGGGGGGACATGGGTCATCCTACGAGCAGTACTTC. As protein: CASSQGGHGSSYEQYF.

The chain links TRBV5-4 to TRBJ2-2; tentative D call: TRBD1 (5 bases). Germline values: CDR1 SGHNT, CDR2 YYREEE (reference sequence). The CDR3 contains 16 residues. The V end was cut by 4 bases, the J end by 4 bases, with 17 bases between. The CDR3 is CASSARPGPTTGELFF. CDR3 in DNA: TGTGCCAGCAGCGCCCGGCCAGGGCCGACCACCGGGGAGCTGTTTTTT. Supplemented by reference TRBV5-4 and TRBJ2-2, the full variable domain reads ETGVTQSPTHLIKTRGQQVTLRCSSQSGHNTVSWYQQALGQGPQFIFQYYREEENGRGNFPPRFSGLQFPNYSSELNVNALELDDSALYLCASSARPGPTTGELFFGEGSRLTVL.

This chain uses TRBV27 with TRBJ1-6, with 7 nucleotides matching TRBD1. The ends lost 5 bases at V and 10 bases at J; junction bases unmatched: 11. The CDR3 has 15 residues. Germline values: CDR1 MNHEY, CDR2 SMNVEV (reference sequence). CDR3 coding DNA: TGTGCCAGCAGTCCCCTGACAGGGAGTGGGTCACCCCTCCACTTT. It encodes CASSPLTGSGSPLHF.

This chain joins TRBV27 and TRBJ1-1; a possible D gene is TRBD1 (5 bases). CDR1 is MNHEY and CDR2 is SMNVEV in the germline V gene (reference sequence). This CDR3 has 13 residues. V gave up 7 bases and J gave up 1 base, with 10 bases separating them. In DNA form, the CDR3 reads TGTGCCAGCAAATTGGGGCGGAACACTGAAGCTTTCTTT. This gives the protein CASKLGRNTEAFF.

The gene calls are TRBV15 and TRBJ2-4, with D possibly matching TRBD2 (6 bases). The CDR3 has 16 amino acids. CDR1 and CDR2 (germline): LNHNV, YYDKDF (reference sequence). V shed 8 bases and J shed 4 bases, with 21 bases lying between them. Here the CDR3 reads CATGLRRGVGKNIQYF. In DNA form, the CDR3 reads TGTGCCACCGGCCTACGGCGGGGAGTGGGTAAAAACATTCAGTACTTC.

The gene calls are TRBV24-1 and TRBJ2-1; 7 bases map to TRBD1. CDR1 and CDR2 (germline): KGHDR, SFDVKD. CDR3 length: 13 residues. Trimming removed 3 bases from V and 7 bases from J; junction bases left unmatched: 2. The CDR3 nucleotides are TGTGCCACCAGTGATAGGGGGCAGAATGAGCAGTTCTTC. As protein: CATSDRGQNEQFF.

This clone appeared a few times. The chain combines TRBV7-9 with TRBJ1-2; the match to TRBD1 covers 11 bases. This CDR3 is built from 15 residues. CDR1 is SEHNR and CDR2 is FQNEAQ in the germline V gene (reference sequence). The junction had 8 bases not matched to a gene; V was cut back by 5 bases and J by 6 bases. This chain's CDR3 is CASSARTGGVDGYTF. The CDR3 DNA reads as TGTGCCAGCAGCGCCCGGACAGGGGGCGTCGATGGCTACACCTTC.

The chain links TRBV5-5 to TRBJ1-5, with 7 bases fitting TRBD1. Germline V gene data show CDR1 as SGHKS and CDR2 as YYEKEE (reference sequence). The ends lost 5 bases at V and 0 bases at J; junction bases unmatched: 14. The CDR3 length is 18 residues. The CDR3 loop reads CASSPSVGTAYSNQPQHF. In nucleotides, the CDR3 is TGTGCCAGCAGTCCCTCCGTGGGGACAGCTTATAGCAATCAGCCCCAGCATTTT.